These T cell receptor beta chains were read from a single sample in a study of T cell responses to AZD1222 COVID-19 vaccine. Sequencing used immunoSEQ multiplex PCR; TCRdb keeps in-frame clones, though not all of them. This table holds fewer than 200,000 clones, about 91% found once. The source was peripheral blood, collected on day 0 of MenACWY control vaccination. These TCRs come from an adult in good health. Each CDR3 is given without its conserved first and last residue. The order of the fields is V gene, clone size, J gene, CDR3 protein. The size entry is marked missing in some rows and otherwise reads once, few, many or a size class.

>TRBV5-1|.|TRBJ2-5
ASSTGGVGETQY
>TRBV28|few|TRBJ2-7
ASSFPRQGGYEQY
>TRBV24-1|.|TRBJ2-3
ATSDLPDSRLPDTQY
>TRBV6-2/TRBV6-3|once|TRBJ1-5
ASSYTKGVQPQH
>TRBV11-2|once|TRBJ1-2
ASSSPRRPRYGYT
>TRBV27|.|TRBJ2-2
ASSLSPASNTGELF
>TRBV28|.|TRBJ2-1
ASSFPRALREQF
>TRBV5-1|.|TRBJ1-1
ASWTGTNTEAF
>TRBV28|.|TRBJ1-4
ASSFVGWTNEKLF
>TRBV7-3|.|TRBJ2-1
ASSIATGTRNEQF
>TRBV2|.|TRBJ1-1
ASKKTGETEAF
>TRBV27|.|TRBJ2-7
ASMSGSSYEQY
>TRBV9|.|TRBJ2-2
ASSVVQGNTGELF
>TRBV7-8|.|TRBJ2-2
ASSPSSGELF
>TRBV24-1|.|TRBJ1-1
ATSAVGLTEAF
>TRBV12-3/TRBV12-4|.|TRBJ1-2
ASSSGAYGYT
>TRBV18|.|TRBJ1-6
ASSPRTTSFGSPLH
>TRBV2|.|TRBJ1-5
ASRGQGYSNQPQH
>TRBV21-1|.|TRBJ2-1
ASSKAESSWEDNNEQF
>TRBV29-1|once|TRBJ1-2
SVSGGNNYGYT
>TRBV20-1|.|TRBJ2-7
SASYRDSGGYSYEQY
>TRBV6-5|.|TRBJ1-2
ASSYSNRYT
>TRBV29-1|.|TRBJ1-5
SVTEGAGSGQPQH
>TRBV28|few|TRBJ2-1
ASSLRPDRDPNNEQF
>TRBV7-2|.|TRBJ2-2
ASSSSRLTGELF
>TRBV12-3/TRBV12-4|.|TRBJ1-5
ASSLGFRQPQH
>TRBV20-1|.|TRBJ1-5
SASSGAGQPQH
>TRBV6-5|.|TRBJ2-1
ASSYRVLTPNEQF
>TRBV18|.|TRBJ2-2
ASSPPGTGELF
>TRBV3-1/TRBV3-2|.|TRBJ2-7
ASAPGQNYEQY
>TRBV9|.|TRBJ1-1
ASSVDQRTTEAF
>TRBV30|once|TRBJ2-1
AWSVLLPGRPNYNEQF
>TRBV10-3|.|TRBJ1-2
AISEIGADRGLWGYT
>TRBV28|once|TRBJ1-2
ASSVGTGPYGYT
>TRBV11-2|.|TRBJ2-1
ASSTSGVYNEQF
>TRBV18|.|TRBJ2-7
ASTEPYEQY
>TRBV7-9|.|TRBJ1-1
ASSLGINTEAF